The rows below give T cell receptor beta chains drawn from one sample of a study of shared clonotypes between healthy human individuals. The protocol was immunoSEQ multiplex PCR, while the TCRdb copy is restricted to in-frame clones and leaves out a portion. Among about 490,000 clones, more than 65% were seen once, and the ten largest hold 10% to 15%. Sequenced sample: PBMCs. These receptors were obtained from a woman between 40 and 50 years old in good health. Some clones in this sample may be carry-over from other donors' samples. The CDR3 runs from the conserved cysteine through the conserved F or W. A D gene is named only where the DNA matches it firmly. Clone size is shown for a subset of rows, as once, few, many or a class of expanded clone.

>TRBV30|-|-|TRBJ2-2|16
TGTGCCTGGAGTGTACGAGGGGACCGTCTCACCGGGGAGCTGTTTTTT
CAWSVRGDRLTGELFF
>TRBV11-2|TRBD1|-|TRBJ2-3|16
TGTGCCAGCAGCACTAGCCCGGACAGGGCGACAGATACGCAGTATTTT
CASSTSPDRATDTQYF
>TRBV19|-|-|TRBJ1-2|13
TGTGCCAGTAGTATCGATAGACTCTATGGCTACACCTTC
CASSIDRLYGYTF
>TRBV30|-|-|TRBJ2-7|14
TGTGCCTGGAGTAGGGGGGCAGGAGCCTACGAGCAGTACTTC
CAWSRGAGAYEQYF
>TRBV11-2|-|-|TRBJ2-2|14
TGTGCCAGCAGCACTGACCCGAACACCGGGGAGCTGTTTTTT
CASSTDPNTGELFF
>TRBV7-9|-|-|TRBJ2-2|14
TGTGCCAGCAGCTTATCCATGAACACCGGGGAGCTGTTTTTT
CASSLSMNTGELFF
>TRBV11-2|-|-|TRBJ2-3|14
TGTGCCAGCAGCCAGGGACCTGAGGCAGATACGCAGTATTTT
CASSQGPEADTQYF
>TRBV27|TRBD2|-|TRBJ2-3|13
TGTGCCAGCAGTTTACGGGAGGGAGATACGCAGTATTTT
CASSLREGDTQYF
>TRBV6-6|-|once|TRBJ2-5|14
TGTGCCAGCAGTTACTCGAGCCGCCAAGAGACCCAGTACTTC
CASSYSSRQETQYF
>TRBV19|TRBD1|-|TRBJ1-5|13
TGTGCCAGTAGTATGACAGGGGGTAGGCCCCAGCATTTT
CASSMTGGRPQHF
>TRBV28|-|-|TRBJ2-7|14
TGTGCCAGCGGCACCTGGAGGGCCCCCTACGAGCAGTACTTC
CASGTWRAPYEQYF
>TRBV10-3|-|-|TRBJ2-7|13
TGTGCCATCCAGGACCGAAGCTCCTACGAGCAGTACTTC
CAIQDRSSYEQYF
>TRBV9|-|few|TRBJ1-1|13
TGTGCCAGCAGCGAGGGTGGGGACACTGAAGCTTTCTTT
CASSEGGDTEAFF
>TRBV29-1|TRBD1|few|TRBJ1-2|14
TGCAGCGTTGGAGGGACAGGGGCGCACTATGGCTACACCTTC
CSVGGTGAHYGYTF
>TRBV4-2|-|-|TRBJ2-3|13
TGTGCCAGCAGCCAAGCGGGAACGGATACGCAGTATTTT
CASSQAGTDTQYF
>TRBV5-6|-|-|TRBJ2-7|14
TGTGCCAGCACCCAGAGGGGCAAACCCTACGAGCAGTACTTC
CASTQRGKPYEQYF
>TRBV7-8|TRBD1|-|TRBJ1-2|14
TGTGCCAGCAGCCCGGGACAGGTCCACTATGGCTACACCTTC
CASSPGQVHYGYTF
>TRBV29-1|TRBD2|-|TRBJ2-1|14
TGCAGCGTTGAAGGTGGGGAGGGACCCAATGAGCAGTTCTTC
CSVEGGEGPNEQFF
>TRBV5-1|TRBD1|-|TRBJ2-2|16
TGCGCCAGCAGCTTGGGAGACAGGGGGTTTTCCGGGGAGCTGTTTTTT
CASSLGDRGFSGELFF
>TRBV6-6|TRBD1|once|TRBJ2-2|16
TGTGCCAGCAGTTACCCCGGACAGGCGAACACCGGGGAGCTGTTTTTT
CASSYPGQANTGELFF
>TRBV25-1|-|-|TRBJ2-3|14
TGTGCCAGCAGTGAACCCAGGTCTACAGATACGCAGTATTTT
CASSEPRSTDTQYF
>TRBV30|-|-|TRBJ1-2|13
TGTGCCTGGAGCCCGGGGGGCAGCTATGGCTACACCTTC
CAWSPGGSYGYTF
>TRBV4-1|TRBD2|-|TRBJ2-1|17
TGCGCCAGCAGCCAAGGCCTTGGGACTAGCGGGAGCGGTGAGCAGTTCTTC
CASSQGLGTSGSGEQFF
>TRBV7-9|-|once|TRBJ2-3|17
TGTGCCAGCAGCTTCCAACCCTTTTGGCTAGCTTCGGATACGCAGTATTTT
CASSFQPFWLASDTQYF
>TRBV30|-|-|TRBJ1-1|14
TGTGCCTGGAGTAAAGGAACAATGAACACTGAAGCTTTCTTT
CAWSKGTMNTEAFF
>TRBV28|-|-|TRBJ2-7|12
TGTGCCAGCAGTAGGAACCTCTACGAGCAGTACTTC
CASSRNLYEQYF
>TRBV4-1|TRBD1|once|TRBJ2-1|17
TGCGCCAGCAGCCAAAGCCGGGACAGGGGGAGTTACAATGAGCAGTTCTTC
CASSQSRDRGSYNEQFF
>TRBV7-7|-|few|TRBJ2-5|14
TGTGCTAGCAGCCCACGTATGGTTGGAGAGACCCAGTACTTC
CASSPRMVGETQYF
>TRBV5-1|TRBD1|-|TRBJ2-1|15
TGCGCCAGCAGCTTGGAGGGACAGGGGGTCGATGAGCAGTTCTTC
CASSLEGQGVDEQFF
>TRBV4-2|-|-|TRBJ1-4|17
TGTGCCAGCAGCCAAGTTAGTACAGGGTCTGGGGGAGAAAAACTGTTTTTT
CASSQVSTGSGGEKLFF
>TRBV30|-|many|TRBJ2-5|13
TGTGCCCGCTCGTTAGGCTTCCAAGAGACCCAGTACTTC
CARSLGFQETQYF
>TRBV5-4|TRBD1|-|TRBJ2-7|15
TGTGCCAGCAGCAGGGGACAGGGGGTGACCTACGAGCAGTACTTC
CASSRGQGVTYEQYF
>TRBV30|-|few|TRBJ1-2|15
TGTGCCTGGAGCCCCGGACAGCCTTACAACTATGGCTACACCTTC
CAWSPGQPYNYGYTF
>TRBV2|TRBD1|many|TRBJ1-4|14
TGTGCCAGCGACAGGGGGCTCGATCATGAAAAACTGTTTTTT
CASDRGLDHEKLFF
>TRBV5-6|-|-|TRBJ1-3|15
TGTGCCAGCAGCACGCGATTACAGGGTGGAAACACCATATATTTT
CASSTRLQGGNTIYF
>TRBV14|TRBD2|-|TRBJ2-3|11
TGTGCCAGCCTCCCCCCGGGGGGGCAGTATTTT
CASLPPGGQYF
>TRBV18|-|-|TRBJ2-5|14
TGTGCCAGCTCACCGTCAGGGTTGGGGGAGACCCAGTACTTC
CASSPSGLGETQYF
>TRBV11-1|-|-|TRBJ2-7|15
TGTGCCAGCAGCTTAGCCGCCAGACCCTCCTACGAGCAGTACTTC
CASSLAARPSYEQYF
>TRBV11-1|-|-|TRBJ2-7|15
TGTGCCAGCAGCTCTCCATCGGTGGGGGCAGACGAGCAGTACTTC
CASSSPSVGADEQYF
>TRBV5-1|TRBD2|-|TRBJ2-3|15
TGCGCCAGCAGCTTGGAGGGTAGCGGGGGAGATACGCAGTATTTT
CASSLEGSGGDTQYF
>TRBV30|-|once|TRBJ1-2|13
TGTGCCTGGAGTCCGGGGGGAGGGTATGGCTACACCTTC
CAWSPGGGYGYTF
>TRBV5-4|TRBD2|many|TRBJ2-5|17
TGTGCCAGCAGCTTGTTCGTCGGGCTAGCGGAACAAGAGACCCAGTACTTC
CASSLFVGLAEQETQYF
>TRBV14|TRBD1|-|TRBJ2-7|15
TGTGCCAGCAGCCAAGACTCCAGGGGGTCCTACGAGCAGTACTTC
CASSQDSRGSYEQYF
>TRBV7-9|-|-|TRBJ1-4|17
TGTGCCAGCAGCTTATCTGGGGGGCGAGGAACTAATGAAAAACTGTTTTTT
CASSLSGGRGTNEKLFF
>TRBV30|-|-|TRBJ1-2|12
TGTGCCTGGAGTGTAAATGGATTTGGCTACACCTTC
CAWSVNGFGYTF
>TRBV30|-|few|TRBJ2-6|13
TGTGCCTGGCAGGGCAATGGGGCCAACGTCCTGACTTTC
CAWQGNGANVLTF
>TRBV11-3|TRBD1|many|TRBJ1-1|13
TGTGCCAGCAGCTTAGGACAGGGCACTGAAGCTTTCTTT
CASSLGQGTEAFF
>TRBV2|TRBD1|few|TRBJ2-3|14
TGTGCCAGCAGCCAGACAGGGACCCTGGATACGCAGTATTTT
CASSQTGTLDTQYF
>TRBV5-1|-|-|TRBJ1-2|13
TGCGCCAGCAGCTTGGACCTCCCGGGTGGCTACACCTTC
CASSLDLPGGYTF
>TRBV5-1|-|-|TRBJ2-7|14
TGCGCCAGCAGCTGGCGGACAGAGAACTACGAGCAGTACTTC
CASSWRTENYEQYF
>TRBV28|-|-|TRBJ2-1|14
TGTGCCAGCAGTTTAGGAGGGAGTAGAGATGAGCAGTTCTTC
CASSLGGSRDEQFF
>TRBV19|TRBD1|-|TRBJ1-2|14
TGTGCCAGTAGTATGGTACAGGGGGATTATGGCTACACCTTC
CASSMVQGDYGYTF
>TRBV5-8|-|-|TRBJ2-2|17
TGTGCCAGCAGCTTTCGAGCGGGCCCCGCGAACACCGGGGAGCTGTTTTTT
CASSFRAGPANTGELFF